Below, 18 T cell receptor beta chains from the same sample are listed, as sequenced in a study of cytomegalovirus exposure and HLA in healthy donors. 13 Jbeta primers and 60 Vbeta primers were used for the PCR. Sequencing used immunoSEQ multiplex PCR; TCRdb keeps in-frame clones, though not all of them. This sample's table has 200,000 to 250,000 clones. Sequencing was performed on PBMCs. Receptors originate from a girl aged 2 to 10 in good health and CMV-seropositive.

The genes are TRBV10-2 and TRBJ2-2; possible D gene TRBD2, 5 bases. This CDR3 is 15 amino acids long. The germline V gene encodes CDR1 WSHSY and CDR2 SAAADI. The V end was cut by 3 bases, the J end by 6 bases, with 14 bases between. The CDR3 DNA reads TGCGCCAGCAGTGAAGATTCGGAGGCGGCCGGGGAGCTGTTTTTT. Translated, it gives CASSEDSEAAGELFF.

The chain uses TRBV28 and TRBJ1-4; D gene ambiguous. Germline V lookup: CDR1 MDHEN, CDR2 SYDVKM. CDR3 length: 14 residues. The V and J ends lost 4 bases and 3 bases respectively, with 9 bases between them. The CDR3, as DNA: TGTGCCAGCAGTTCCCCCCGGGCTAATGAAAAACTGTTTTTT. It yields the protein CASSSPRANEKLFF. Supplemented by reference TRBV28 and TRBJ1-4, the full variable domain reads DVKVTQSSRYLVKRTGEKVFLECVQDMDHENMFWYRQDPGLGLRLIYFSYDVKMKEKGDIPEGYSVSREKKERFSLILESASTNQTSMYLCASSSPRANEKLFFGSGTQLSVL.

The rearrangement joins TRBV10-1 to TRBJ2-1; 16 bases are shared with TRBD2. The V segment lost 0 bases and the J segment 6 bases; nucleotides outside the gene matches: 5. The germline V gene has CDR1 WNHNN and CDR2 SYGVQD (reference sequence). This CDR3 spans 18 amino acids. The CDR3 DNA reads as TGCGCCAGCAGTGAGTCGGGACTAGCGGGAGGGACGGCCAATGAGCAGTTCTTC. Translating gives CASSESGLAGGTANEQFF.

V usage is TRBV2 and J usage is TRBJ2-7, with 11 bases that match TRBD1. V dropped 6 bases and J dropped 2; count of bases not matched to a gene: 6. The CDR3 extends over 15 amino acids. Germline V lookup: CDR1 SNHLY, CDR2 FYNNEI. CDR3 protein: CASSGEGQGAYEQYF. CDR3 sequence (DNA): TGTGCCAGCAGCGGGGAGGGACAGGGGGCCTACGAGCAGTACTTC.

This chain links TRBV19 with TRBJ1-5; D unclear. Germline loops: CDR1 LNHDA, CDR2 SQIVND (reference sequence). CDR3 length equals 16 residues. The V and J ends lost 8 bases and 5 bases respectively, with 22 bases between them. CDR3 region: CASDSISAFGYQPQHF. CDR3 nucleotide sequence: TGTGCCAGTGACTCTATCTCGGCTTTCGGCTATCAGCCCCAGCATTTT.

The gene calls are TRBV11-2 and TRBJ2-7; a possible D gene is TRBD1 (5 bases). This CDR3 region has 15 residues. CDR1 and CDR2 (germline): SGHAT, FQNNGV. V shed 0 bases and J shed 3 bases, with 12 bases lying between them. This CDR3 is CASSLESGKGYEQYF. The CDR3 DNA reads TGTGCCAGCAGCTTAGAGTCAGGGAAGGGCTACGAGCAGTACTTC.

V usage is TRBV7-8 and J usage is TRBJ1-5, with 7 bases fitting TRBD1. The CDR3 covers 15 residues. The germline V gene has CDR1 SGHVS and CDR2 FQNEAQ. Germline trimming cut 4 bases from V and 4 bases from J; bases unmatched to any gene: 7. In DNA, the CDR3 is TGTGCCAGCAGCTCTGAAGGGGGCAGAAATCAGCCCCAGCATTTT. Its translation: CASSSEGGRNQPQHF. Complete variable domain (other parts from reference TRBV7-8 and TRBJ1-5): GAGVSQSPRYKVAKRGQDVALRCDPISGHVSLFWYQQALGQGPEFLTYFQNEAQLDKSGLPSDRFFAERPEGSVSTLKIQRTQQEDSAVYLCASSSEGGRNQPQHFGDGTRLSIL.

CDR3 in amino acids: CAISGAPGENYGYTF. CDR3 DNA sequence: TGTGCCATCAGTGGGGCCCCAGGGGAGAACTATGGCTACACCTTC. The V gene is TRBV10-3, the J gene TRBJ1-2, with D maybe TRBD1 (6 bases). V gave up 4 bases and J gave up 2 bases, with 14 bases separating them. CDR1 and CDR2 from the germline V gene are ENHRY and SYGVKD. This CDR3 comprises 15 residues.

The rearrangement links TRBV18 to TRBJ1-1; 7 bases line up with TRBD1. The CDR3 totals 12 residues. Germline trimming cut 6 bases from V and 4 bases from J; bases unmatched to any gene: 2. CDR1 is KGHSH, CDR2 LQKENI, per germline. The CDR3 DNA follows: TGTGCCAGCTCGAGGACAGGCACTGAAGCTTTCTTT. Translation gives CASSRTGTEAFF.

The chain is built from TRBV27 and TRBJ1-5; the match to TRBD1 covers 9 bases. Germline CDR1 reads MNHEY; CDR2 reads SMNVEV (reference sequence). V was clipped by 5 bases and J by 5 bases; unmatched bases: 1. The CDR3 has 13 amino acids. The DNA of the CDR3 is TGTGCCAGCAGTCGGACAGGGGATCAGCCCCAGCATTTT. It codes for CASSRTGDQPQHF.

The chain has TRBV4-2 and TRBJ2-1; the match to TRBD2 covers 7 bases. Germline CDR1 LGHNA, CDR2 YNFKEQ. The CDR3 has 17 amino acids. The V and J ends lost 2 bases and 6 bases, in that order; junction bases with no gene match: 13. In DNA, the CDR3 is TGTGCCAGCAGCCAAATACCGGGGGGTCTAGGGTTCAATGAGCAGTTCTTC. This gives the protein CASSQIPGGLGFNEQFF.

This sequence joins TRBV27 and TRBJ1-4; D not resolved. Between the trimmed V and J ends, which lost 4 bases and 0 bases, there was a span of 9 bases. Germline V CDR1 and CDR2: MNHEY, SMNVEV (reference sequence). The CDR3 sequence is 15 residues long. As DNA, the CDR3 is TGTGCCAGCAGTTCTCTCGGGGCAACTAATGAAAAACTGTTTTTT. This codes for CASSSLGATNEKLFF.

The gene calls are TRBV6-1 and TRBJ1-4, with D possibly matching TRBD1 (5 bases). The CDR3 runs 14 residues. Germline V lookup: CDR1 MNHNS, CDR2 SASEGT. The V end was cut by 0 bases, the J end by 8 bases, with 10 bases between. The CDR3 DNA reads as TGTGCCAGCAGTGAAGCGCTTCAGGGAGAAAAACTGTTTTTT. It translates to CASSEALQGEKLFF.

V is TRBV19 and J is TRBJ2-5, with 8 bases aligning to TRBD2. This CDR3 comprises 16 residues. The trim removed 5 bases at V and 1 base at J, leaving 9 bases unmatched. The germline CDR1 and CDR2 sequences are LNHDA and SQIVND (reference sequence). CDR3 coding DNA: TGTGCCAGTAGTCCATACTACGGGGGGGCCCAAGAGACCCAGTACTTC. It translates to CASSPYYGGAQETQYF.

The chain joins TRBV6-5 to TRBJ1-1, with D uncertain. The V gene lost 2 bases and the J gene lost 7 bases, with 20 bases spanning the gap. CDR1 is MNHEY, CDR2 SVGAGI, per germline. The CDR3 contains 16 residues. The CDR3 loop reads CASSYALSAGSIEAFF. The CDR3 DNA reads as TGTGCCAGCAGTTACGCACTAAGCGCGGGGAGCATTGAAGCTTTCTTT.

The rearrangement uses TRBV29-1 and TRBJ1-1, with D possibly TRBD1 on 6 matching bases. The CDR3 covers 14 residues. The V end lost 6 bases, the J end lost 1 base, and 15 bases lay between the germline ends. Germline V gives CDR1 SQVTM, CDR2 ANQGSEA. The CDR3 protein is CSVGGGTWNTEAFF. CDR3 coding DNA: TGCAGCGTGGGCGGGGGCACATGGAACACTGAAGCTTTCTTT. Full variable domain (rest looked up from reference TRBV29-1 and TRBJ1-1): SAVISQKPSRDICQRGTSLTIQCQVDSQVTMMFWYRQQPGQSLTLIATANQGSEATYESGFVIDKFPISRPNLTFSTLTVSNMSPEDSSIYLCSVGGGTWNTEAFFGQGTRLTVV.

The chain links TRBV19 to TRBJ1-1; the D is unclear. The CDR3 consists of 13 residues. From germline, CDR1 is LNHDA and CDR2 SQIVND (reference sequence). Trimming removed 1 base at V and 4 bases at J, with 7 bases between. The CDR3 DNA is TGTGCCAGTAGTATAGGGAGGCCCACTGAAGCTTTCTTT. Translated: CASSIGRPTEAFF.

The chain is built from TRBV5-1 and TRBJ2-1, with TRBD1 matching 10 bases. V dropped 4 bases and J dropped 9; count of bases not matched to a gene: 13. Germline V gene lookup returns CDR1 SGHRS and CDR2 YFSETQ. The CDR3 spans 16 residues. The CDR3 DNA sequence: TGCGCCAGCAGCCATGGGACAGGGGAACGGGAGGGTGAGCAGTTCTTC. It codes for CASSHGTGEREGEQFF.